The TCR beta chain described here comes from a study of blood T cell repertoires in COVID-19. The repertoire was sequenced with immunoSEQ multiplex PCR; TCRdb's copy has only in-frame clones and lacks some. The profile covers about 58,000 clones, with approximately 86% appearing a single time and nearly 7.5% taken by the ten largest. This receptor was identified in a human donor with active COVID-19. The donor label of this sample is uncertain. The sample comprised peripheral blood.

For the CDR3, the DNA is TGTGCCAGCAGCTTGGGCCCCCCCCGAGACAATACCTTTTCCTACGAGCAGTACTTC. It specifies CASSLGPPRDNTFSYEQYF. The V and J genes are TRBV7-9 and TRBJ2-7; D gene unclear. Germline CDR1 reads SEHNR; CDR2 reads FQNEAQ (reference sequence). Trimming pared 3 bases from V and 1 base from J, leaving 25 bases between. The CDR3 loop spans 19 amino acids. Supplemented by reference TRBV7-9 and TRBJ2-7, the full variable domain reads DTGVSQNPRHKITKRGQNVTFRCDPISEHNRLYWYRQTLGQGPEFLTYFQNEAQLEKSRLLSDRFSAERPKGSFSTLEIQRTEQGDSAMYLCASSLGPPRDNTFSYEQYFGPGTRLTVT.